This T cell receptor (beta chain) is drawn from a study of neurological immune-mediated disorders. Whole-study results and caveats: The greatest TCR clonal expansion appeared in HTLV-1-associated myelopathy and the smallest, falling below healthy controls, in multiple sclerosis.

TCRdb redid the calling of the 5' RACE reads with MiXCR, one entry per CDR3 protein. The repertoire holds 77,000 or so distinct CDR3 sequences, with about 9.5% as singletons. Deletions cut 6 bases from V and 1 base from J, with 9 bases between. Germline CDR1 is MDHEN and CDR2 is SYDVKM. The CDR3 is made up of 13 amino acids. This clonotype was seen ten or more times. Its antigen remains unidentified. V and J are TRBV28 and TRBJ1-1; D call uncertain. The sequence was obtained from a man over 45 in good health. Sequences were obtained from PBMCs. The CDR3 DNA is TGTGCCAGCAGCCAACGGAAGAACACTGAAGCTTTCTTT. Encoded protein: CASSQRKNTEAFF.